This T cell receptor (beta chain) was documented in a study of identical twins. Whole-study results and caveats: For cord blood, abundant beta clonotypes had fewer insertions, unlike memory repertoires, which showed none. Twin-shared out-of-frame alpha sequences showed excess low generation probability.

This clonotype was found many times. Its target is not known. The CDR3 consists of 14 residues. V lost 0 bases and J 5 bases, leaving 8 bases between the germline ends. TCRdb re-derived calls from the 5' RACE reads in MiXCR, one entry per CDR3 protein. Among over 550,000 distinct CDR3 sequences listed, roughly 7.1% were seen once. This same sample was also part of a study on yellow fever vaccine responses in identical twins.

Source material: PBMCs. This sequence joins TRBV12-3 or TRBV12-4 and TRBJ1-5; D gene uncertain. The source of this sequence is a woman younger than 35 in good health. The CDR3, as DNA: TGTGCCAGCAGTTTAGCGCTAGGAGATCAGCCCCAGCATTTT. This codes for CASSLALGDQPQHF.